Following are 20 T cell receptor beta chains from one sample sequenced in a study of CD8 T cells in Susac syndrome. Random hexamers served to reverse transcribe about 0.5 to 1 ug RNA. TCRdb re-analysed the immunoSEQ multiplex PCR reads in MiXCR, keeping a single row per CDR3 protein. Among roughly 190,000 distinct CDR3 sequences listed, about 94% were seen once. The sequencing input was CD4+ T cells from PBMCs. These receptors all come from a human donor in good health.

The chain combines TRBV4-1 with TRBJ1-2; D is unresolved. Germline CDR1 MGHRA, CDR2 YSYEKL. V gave up 0 bases and J gave up 4 bases, with 12 bases separating them. This CDR3 has 15 residues. The CDR3, as DNA: TGCGCCAGCAGCCAAGATCGCAGGATTCCCTATGGCTACACCTTC. The encoded protein is CASSQDRRIPYGYTF.

This clonotype was seen only once. The CDR3 here is CASSASGRMNTEAFF. CDR3 DNA sequence: TGTGCCAGCAGCGCGTCGGGACGGATGAACACTGAAGCTTTCTTT. The chain uses TRBV3-1 and TRBJ1-1; D possibly corresponds to TRBD1 (5 bases). The germline V and J ends were trimmed by 5 bases and 0 bases, with 13 bases remaining between them. The germline gives CDR1 LGHDT, CDR2 YNNKEL (reference sequence). The CDR3 totals 15 residues.

The V and J genes are TRBV9 and TRBJ2-1; D not certain. Per germline, CDR1 SGDLS and CDR2 YYNGEE. Deletions cut 0 bases from V and 7 bases from J, with 14 bases between. There are 15 residues in the CDR3. CDR3 loop: CASSVESQSANEQFF. Here the CDR3 DNA reads TGTGCCAGCAGCGTAGAGAGTCAGTCCGCTAATGAGCAGTTCTTC. The variable domain in full, with the rest retrieved from reference TRBV9 and TRBJ2-1, is DSGVTQTPKHLITATGQRVTLRCSPRSGDLSVYWYQQSLDQGLQFLIQYYNGEERAKGNILERFSAQQFPDLHSELNLSSLELGDSALYFCASSVESQSANEQFFGPGTRLTVL.

The rearrangement links TRBV7-6 to TRBJ1-5, with D possibly TRBD1 on 5 matching bases. Germline V CDR1 and CDR2: SGHVS, FNYEAQ. Deletions cut 9 bases from V and 2 bases from J, with 11 bases between. The CDR3 sequence is 13 residues long. As DNA, the CDR3 is TGTGCCAGACAGGCAGGTGGCAATCAGCCCCAGCATTTT. Protein sequence: CARQAGGNQPQHF. Supplemented by reference TRBV7-6 and TRBJ1-5, the full variable domain reads GAGVSQSPRYKVTKRGQDVALRCDPISGHVSLYWYRQALGQGPEFLTYFNYEAQQDKSGLPNDRFSAERPEGSISTLTIQRTEQRDSAMYRCARQAGGNQPQHFGDGTRLSIL.

The rearrangement links TRBV12-3 or TRBV12-4 to TRBJ1-5; maybe TRBD1 (5 bases). The V end lost 7 bases, the J end lost 7 bases, and 14 bases lay between the germline ends. The CDR3 runs 13 residues. For the CDR3, the DNA is TGTGCCAGCACCCACCAGGGAAACCAGCCCCAGCATTTT. Its translation is CASTHQGNQPQHF.

This chain links TRBV6-6 with TRBJ2-1; TRBD1 agrees at 9 bases. Trimming cost V 6 bases and J 8 bases; bases outside gene matches: 5. Germline lookup yields CDR1 MNHNY and CDR2 SVGAGI (reference sequence). This CDR3 contains 13 residues. CDR3 nucleotide sequence: TGTGCCAGCAGGGGACAGGGAGCCGATGAGCAGTTCTTC. Protein: CASRGQGADEQFF.

The genes are TRBV14 and TRBJ2-7; TRBD2 matches 10 bases. Germline CDR1 reads SGHDN; CDR2 reads FVKESK. The CDR3 is 16 amino acids. The V gene end was trimmed by 3 bases and the J gene end by 2 bases; junction bases not matched to a gene: 7. The CDR3 bases are TGTGCCAGCAGCCACCGAGGGGGACTAGCGACCTACGAGCAGTACTTC. Its protein product is CASSHRGGLATYEQYF.

This chain links TRBV20-1 with TRBJ1-6; D is perhaps TRBD1 (6 bases). CDR1 is DFQATT, CDR2 SNEGSKA, per germline (reference sequence). The germline V and J ends were trimmed by 3 bases and 7 bases, with 13 bases remaining between them. The CDR3 length is 14 residues. CDR3 sequence reads: CSASVDRLNSPLHF. DNA of the CDR3: TGCAGTGCTAGTGTGGACAGACTGAATTCACCCCTCCACTTT.

The chain links TRBV7-2 to TRBJ1-1; D gene uncertain. The ends were cut back, 0 bases at V and 5 bases at J, with 22 bases in the middle. The length of the CDR3 is 18 residues. CDR1 and CDR2 (germline): SGHTA, FQGNSA. The CDR3 reads CASSLAVGPMSFITEAFF. As DNA, the CDR3 is TGTGCCAGCAGCTTAGCGGTGGGCCCTATGAGCTTTATAACTGAAGCTTTCTTT.

The chain links TRBV20-1 to TRBJ1-1; unclear D gene. V was shortened by 6 bases and J by 7 bases, with 18 bases between the two germline ends. The CDR3 runs 13 residues. Germline V lookup: CDR1 DFQATT, CDR2 SNEGSKA (reference sequence). In DNA form, the CDR3 reads TGCAGTGCCCCCGGAGAGACTGGGAGTGAAGCTTTCTTT. Translation gives CSAPGETGSEAFF.

This clonotype was counted a single time. The rearrangement uses TRBV5-4 and TRBJ2-7; D gene unclear. Germline-derived CDR1 and CDR2 are SGHNT and YYREEE (reference sequence). V was pared by 4 bases and J by 1 base, with 9 bases between. This CDR3 has 13 amino acids. The CDR3 DNA sequence: TGTGCCAGCAGCCAAAGCCCATCCTACGAGCAGTACGTC. Translated: CASSQSPSYEQYV.

The chain carries TRBV5-1 and TRBJ1-3; the D is unclear. CDR1 SGHRS and CDR2 YFSETQ come from the germline V gene. This CDR3 is 15 amino acids long. V lost 2 bases, J lost 0 bases, and 9 bases lay in between. The CDR3 nucleotides are TGCGCCAGCAGCTTCGACGGTGACTCTGGAAACACCATATATTTT. Residues: CASSFDGDSGNTIYF. Together with reference TRBV5-1 and TRBJ1-3, the CDR3 gives the full variable domain: KAGVTQTPRYLIKTRGQQVTLSCSPISGHRSVSWYQQTPGQGLQFLFEYFSETQRNKGNFPGRFSGRQFSNSRSEMNVSTLELGDSALYLCASSFDGDSGNTIYFGEGSWLTVV.

The rearrangement uses TRBV12-3 or TRBV12-4 and TRBJ1-1; TRBD1 is a possible D gene (6 bases). Between the trimmed V and J ends, which lost 7 bases and 2 bases, there was a span of 26 bases. This CDR3 is 18 amino acids long. CDR3 region: CASKKNDQGIPLNTEAFF. DNA of the CDR3: TGTGCCAGCAAGAAAAACGATCAGGGGATCCCCCTCAACACTGAAGCTTTCTTT.

This clonotype has just one count. The chain employs TRBV6-1 and TRBJ2-3, with 15 bases identical to TRBD2. V trimming: 6 bases; J trimming: 0 bases; junction bases outside the gene matches: 4. Germline V gene data show CDR1 as MNHNS and CDR2 as SASEGT. The CDR3 covers 17 residues. CDR3 sequence reads: CASRRTSGGESTDTQYF. The CDR3 nucleotides are TGTGCCAGCAGGAGGACTAGCGGGGGGGAAAGCACAGATACGCAGTATTTT.

J is TRBJ2-2 and V is TRBV24-1; 8 nucleotides line up with TRBD1. V trimming: 1 base; J trimming: 2 bases; junction bases outside the gene matches: 2. Germline V gives CDR1 KGHDR, CDR2 SFDVKD. The CDR3 loop spans 16 amino acids. DNA for the CDR3: TGTGCCACCAGTGATTTCTCAGGGGGCAACACCGGGGAGCTGTTTTTT. Translation gives CATSDFSGGNTGELFF.

This clonotype was observed once. The chain combines TRBV4-2 with TRBJ1-6; unclear D gene. V lost 1 base to trimming and J lost 6 bases, with 16 bases between them. The length of the CDR3 is 17 residues. The germline CDR1 and CDR2 sequences are LGHNA and YNFKEQ. The CDR3, as DNA: TGTGCCAGCAGCCAAGCATTTAGGGCCAGGAGTAATTCACCCCTCCACTTT. Residues: CASSQAFRARSNSPLHF.

This rearrangement joins TRBV7-9 to TRBJ1-5; 8 bases map to TRBD1. V trimming: 3 bases; J trimming: 6 bases; junction bases outside the gene matches: 10. This CDR3 region has 16 residues. Per the germline V gene, CDR1 is SEHNR and CDR2 is FQNEAQ (reference sequence). The CDR3 sequence is CASSLGDGQGFQPQHF. CDR3 nucleotide sequence: TGTGCCAGCAGCTTGGGGGACGGACAGGGTTTTCAGCCCCAGCATTTT. Supplemented by reference TRBV7-9 and TRBJ1-5, the full variable domain reads DTGVSQNPRHKITKRGQNVTFRCDPISEHNRLYWYRQTLGQGPEFLTYFQNEAQLEKSRLLSDRFSAERPKGSFSTLEIQRTEQGDSAMYLCASSLGDGQGFQPQHFGDGTRLSIL.

The genes are TRBV5-1 and TRBJ2-5, with 7 bases identical to TRBD2. The CDR3 has 14 amino acids. Germline CDR1 SGHRS, CDR2 YFSETQ. V dropped 4 bases and J dropped 1; count of bases not matched to a gene: 4. In DNA form, the CDR3 reads TGCGCCAGCAGCCCCGGGAGGCTCCAAGAGACCCAGTACTTC. This translates into CASSPGRLQETQYF. The whole variable domain, remainder taken from reference TRBV5-1 and TRBJ2-5, is KAGVTQTPRYLIKTRGQQVTLSCSPISGHRSVSWYQQTPGQGLQFLFEYFSETQRNKGNFPGRFSGRQFSNSRSEMNVSTLELGDSALYLCASSPGRLQETQYFGPGTRLLVL.

This chain uses TRBV7-3 with TRBJ2-4, with D perhaps given as TRBD1 or TRBD2 (6 bases each). Germline loops: CDR1 SGHTA, CDR2 FQGTGA. CDR3 length equals 17 residues. V lost 2 bases, J lost 0 bases, and 14 bases lay in between. For the CDR3, the DNA is TGTGCCAGCAGCTTAGGAGGGGGAGGACTAGCCAAAAACATTCAGTACTTC. The encoded protein is CASSLGGGGLAKNIQYF.

The J gene is TRBJ2-2, the V gene TRBV20-1; no clear D gene. Germline V gives CDR1 DFQATT, CDR2 SNEGSKA (reference sequence). V gave up 5 bases and J gave up 6 bases, with 16 bases separating them. This CDR3 region has 14 residues. This chain's CDR3 is CSAGPSTQSGELFF. In DNA, the CDR3 is TGCAGTGCTGGTCCCAGCACGCAATCCGGGGAGCTGTTTTTT.